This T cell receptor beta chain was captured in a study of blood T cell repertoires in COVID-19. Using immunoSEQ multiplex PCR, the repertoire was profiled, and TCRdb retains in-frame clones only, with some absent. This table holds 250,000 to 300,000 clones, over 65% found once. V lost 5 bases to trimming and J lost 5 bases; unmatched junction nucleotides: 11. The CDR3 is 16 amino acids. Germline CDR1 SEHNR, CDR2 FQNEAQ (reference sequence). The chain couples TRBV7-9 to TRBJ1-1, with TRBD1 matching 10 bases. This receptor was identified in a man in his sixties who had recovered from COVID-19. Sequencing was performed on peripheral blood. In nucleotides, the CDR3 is TGTGCCAGCAGCCGGACAGGGGGTGTTGATGGAACTGAAGCTTTCTTT. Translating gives CASSRTGGVDGTEAFF.